This TCR beta chain stems from a study of cytomegalovirus exposure and HLA in healthy donors. About the study: An earlier analysis identified 117 million unique TCR beta sequences in about 200 million T cells. Of roughly 360 genotyped donors, more than 65% grouped in the Caucasian-associated ancestry cluster. Study outcomes and limitations: A later analysis linked 15,000 to 20,000 TCR beta sequences to HLA alleles at 0.05 false discovery rate.

In the PCR, 60 Vbeta and 13 Jbeta primers were used. Produced via immunoSEQ multiplex PCR; TCRdb's table is partial and in-frame only. Among about 160,000 clones listed, around 79% were seen once. This clone appeared once. The antigen is unknown. Among the donors, all were healthy bone marrow donors. This CDR3 is built from 14 residues. V trimming: 2 bases; J trimming: 3 bases; junction bases outside the gene matches: 3. Germline loops: CDR1 MGHRA, CDR2 YSYEKL. The material sequenced was PBMCs. The clonotype comes from a man aged 35 to 55 in good health and CMV-seronegative. This chain joins TRBV4-1 and TRBJ2-7, with 8 bases identical to TRBD1. Written as DNA, the CDR3 is TGCGCCAGCAGCCAACAACAGGGGGGCTACGAGCAGTACTTC. Translating gives CASSQQQGGYEQYF.